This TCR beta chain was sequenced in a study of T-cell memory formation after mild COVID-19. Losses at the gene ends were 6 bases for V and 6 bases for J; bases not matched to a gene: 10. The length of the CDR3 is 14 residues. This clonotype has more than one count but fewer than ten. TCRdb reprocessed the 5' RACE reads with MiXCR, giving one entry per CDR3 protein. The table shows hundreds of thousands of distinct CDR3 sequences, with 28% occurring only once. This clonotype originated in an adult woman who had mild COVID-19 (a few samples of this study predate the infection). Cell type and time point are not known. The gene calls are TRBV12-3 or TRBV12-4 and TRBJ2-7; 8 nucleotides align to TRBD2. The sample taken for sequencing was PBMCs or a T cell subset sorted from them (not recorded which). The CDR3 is CASRTGGLDSEQYF. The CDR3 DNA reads TGTGCCAGCAGAACGGGGGGGCTCGATAGCGAGCAGTACTTC.